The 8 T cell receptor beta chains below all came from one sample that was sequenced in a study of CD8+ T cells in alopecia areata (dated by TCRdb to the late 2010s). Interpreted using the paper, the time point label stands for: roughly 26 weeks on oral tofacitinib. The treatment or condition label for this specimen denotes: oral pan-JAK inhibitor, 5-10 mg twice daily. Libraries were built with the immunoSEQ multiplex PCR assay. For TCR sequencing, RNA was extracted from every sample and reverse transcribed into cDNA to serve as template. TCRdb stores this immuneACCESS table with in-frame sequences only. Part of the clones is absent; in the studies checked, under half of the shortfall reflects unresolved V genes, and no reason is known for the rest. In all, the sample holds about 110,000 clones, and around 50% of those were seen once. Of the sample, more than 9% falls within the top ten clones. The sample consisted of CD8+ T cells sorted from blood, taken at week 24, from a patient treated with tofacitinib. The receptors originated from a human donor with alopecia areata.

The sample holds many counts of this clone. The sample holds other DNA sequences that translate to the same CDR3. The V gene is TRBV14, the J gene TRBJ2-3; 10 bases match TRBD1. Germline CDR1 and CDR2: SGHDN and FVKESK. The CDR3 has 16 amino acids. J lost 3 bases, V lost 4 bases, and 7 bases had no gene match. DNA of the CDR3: TGTGCCAGCAGCCTCCGGGACAGGGGTTGGACAGATACGCAGTATTTT. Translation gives CASSLRDRGWTDTQYF. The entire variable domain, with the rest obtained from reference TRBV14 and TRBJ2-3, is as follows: EAGVTQFPSHSVIEKGQTVTLRCDPISGHDNLYWYRRVMGKEIKFLLHFVKESKQDESGMPNNRFLAERTGGTYSTLKVQPAELEDSGVYFCASSLRDRGWTDTQYFGPGTRLTVL.

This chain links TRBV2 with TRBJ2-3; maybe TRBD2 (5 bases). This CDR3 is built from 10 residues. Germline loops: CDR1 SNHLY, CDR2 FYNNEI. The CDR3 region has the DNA TGTGCGCATCAGCGGGATACGCAGTATTTT. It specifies CAHQRDTQYF.

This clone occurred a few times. The CDR3 here is CASSLEWGGTSTEAFF. CDR3 sequence (DNA): TGTGCCAGCAGCTTAGAGTGGGGGGGGACCTCCACTGAAGCTTTCTTT. V and J are TRBV11-2 and TRBJ1-1; a possible D gene is TRBD1 (5 bases). Looked up from germline, CDR1 is SGHAT and CDR2 is FQNNGV. The CDR3 spans 16 residues. Trimming left V 0 bases short and J 4 bases short, with 15 bases between.

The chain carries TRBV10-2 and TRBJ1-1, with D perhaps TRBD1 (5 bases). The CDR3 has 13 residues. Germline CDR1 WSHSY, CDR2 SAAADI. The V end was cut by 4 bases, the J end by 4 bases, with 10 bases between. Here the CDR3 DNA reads TGCGCCAGCAGTGGGGCCGGGGGCACTGAAGCTTTCTTT. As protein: CASSGAGGTEAFF.

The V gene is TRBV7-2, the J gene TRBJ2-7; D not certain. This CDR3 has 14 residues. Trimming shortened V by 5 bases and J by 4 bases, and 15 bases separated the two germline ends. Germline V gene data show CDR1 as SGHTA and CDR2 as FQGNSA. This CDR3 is CASSLSGPPYEQYF. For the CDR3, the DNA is TGTGCCAGCAGCCTTTCCGGGCCCCCATACGAGCAGTACTTC. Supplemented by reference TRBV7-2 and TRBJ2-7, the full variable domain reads GAGVSQSPSNKVTEKGKDVELRCDPISGHTALYWYRQSLGQGLEFLIYFQGNSAPDKSGLPSDRFSAERTGGSVSTLTIQRTQQEDSAVYLCASSLSGPPYEQYFGPGTRLTVT.

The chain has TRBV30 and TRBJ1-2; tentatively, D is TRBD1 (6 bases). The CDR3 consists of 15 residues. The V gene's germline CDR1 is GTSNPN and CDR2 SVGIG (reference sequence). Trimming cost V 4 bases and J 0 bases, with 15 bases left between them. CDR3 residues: CAWTDRPFSNYGYTF. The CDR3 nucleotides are TGTGCCTGGACTGACAGGCCCTTCTCTAACTATGGCTACACCTTC.

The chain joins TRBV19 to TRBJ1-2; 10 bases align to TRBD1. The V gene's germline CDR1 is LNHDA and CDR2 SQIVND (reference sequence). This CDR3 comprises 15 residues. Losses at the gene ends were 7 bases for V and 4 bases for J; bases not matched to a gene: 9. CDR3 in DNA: TGTGCCAGTACCACCCTCCGGGACAGGGGCTATGGCTACACCTTC. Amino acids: CASTTLRDRGYGYTF. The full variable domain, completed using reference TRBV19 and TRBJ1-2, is DGGITQSPKYLFRKEGQNVTLSCEQNLNHDAMYWYRQDPGQGLRLIYYSQIVNDFQKGDIAEGYSVSREKKESFPLTVTSAQKNPTAFYLCASTTLRDRGYGYTFGSGTRLTVV.

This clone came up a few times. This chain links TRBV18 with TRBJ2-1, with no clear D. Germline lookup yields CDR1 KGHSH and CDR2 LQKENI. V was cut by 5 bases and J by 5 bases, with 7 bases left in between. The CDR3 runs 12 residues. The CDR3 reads CASSSNNNEQFF. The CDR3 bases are TGTGCCAGCTCATCGAATAACAATGAGCAGTTCTTC.